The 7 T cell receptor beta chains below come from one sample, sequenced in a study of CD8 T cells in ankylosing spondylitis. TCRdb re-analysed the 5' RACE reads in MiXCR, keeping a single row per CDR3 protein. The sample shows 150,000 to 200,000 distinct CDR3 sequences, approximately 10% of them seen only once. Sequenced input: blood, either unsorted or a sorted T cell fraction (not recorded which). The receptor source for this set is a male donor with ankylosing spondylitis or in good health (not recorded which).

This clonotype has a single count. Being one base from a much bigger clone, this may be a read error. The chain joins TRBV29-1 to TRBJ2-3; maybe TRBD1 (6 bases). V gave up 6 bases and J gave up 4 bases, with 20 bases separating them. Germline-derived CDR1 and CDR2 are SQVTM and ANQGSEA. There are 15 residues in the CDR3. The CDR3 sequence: CSVRRGSGIADTQYF. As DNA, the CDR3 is TGCAGCGTCCGTAGGGGGTCAGGGATCGCAGATACGCAGTATTTT.

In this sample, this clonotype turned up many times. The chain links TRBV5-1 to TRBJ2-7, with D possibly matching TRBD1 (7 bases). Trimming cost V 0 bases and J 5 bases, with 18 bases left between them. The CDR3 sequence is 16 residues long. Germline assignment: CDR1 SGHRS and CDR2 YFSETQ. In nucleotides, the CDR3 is TGCGCCAGCAGCTTGGGCACAGGGGACTGGTCTGACGAGCAGTACTTC. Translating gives CASSLGTGDWSDEQYF.

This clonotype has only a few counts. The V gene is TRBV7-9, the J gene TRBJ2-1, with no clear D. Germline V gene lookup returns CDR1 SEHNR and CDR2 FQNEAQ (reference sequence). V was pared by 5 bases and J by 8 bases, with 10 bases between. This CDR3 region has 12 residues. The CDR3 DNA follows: TGTGCCAGCAGCAACGACTTTCATGAGCAGTTCTTC. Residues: CASSNDFHEQFF.

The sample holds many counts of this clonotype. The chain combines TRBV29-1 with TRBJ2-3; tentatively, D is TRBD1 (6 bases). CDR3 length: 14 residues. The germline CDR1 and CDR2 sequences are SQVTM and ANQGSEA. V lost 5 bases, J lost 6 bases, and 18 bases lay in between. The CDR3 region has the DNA TGCAGCGTTTTGGGACACCTCCGAGGGGATACGCAGTATTTT. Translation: CSVLGHLRGDTQYF.

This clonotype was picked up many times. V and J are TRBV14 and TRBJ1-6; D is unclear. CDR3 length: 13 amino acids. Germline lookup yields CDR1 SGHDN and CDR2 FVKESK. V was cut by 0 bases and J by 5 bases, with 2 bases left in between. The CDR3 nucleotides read TGTGCCAGCAGCCAAGAACATAATTCACCCCTCCACTTT. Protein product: CASSQEHNSPLHF.

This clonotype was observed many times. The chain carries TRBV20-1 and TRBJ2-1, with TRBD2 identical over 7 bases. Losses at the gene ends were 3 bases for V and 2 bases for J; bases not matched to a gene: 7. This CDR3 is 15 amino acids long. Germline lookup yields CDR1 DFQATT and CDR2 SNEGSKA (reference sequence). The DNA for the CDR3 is TGCAGTGCTAGTAATGTGCTAGCGGCCTACAATGAGCAGTTCTTC. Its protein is CSASNVLAAYNEQFF.

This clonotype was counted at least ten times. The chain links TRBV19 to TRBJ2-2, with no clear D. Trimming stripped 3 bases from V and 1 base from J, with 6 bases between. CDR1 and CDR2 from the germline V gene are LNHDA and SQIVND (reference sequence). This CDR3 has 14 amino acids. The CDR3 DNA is TGTGCCAGTAGTATTTCACGGAACACCGGGGAGCTGTTTTTT. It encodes CASSISRNTGELFF.